This T cell receptor (beta chain) was retrieved from a study of T cell changes during pregnancy in multiple sclerosis. Only in-frame clones appear in the TCRdb table, and some are missing; sequencing was by immunoSEQ multiplex PCR. Of around 80,000 clones detected, 92% appear once; the ten largest clones hold 1.4%. Sequences were derived from peripheral blood, sampled before pregnancy. The clonotype comes from a female donor with multiple sclerosis, enrolled in a pregnancy study.

CDR3 in DNA: TGTGCCAGCAGGCCGGGACAGATCACAGTAGGGCTAGAGACCCAGTACTTC. As protein: CASRPGQITVGLETQYF. The gene calls are TRBV11-1 and TRBJ2-5; 7 bases map to TRBD1. The CDR3 consists of 17 residues. The germline V gene has CDR1 SGHAT and CDR2 FQDESV (reference sequence). The V and J ends lost 6 bases and 4 bases, in that order; junction bases with no gene match: 17.